The clone carrying this T cell receptor beta chain was counted only a few times. As handled by the study authors: Quantification of nucleated cells was approximated via reference gene primer amplification. This table comes from immunoSEQ multiplex PCR, and its TCRdb copy is limited to in-frame clones, with some not included. V, J and clone size are those of that table, while D and trimming were read from the DNA. The table lists about 180,000 clones, around 80% of them singletons. This specimen belongs to a study of blood T cell repertoires in COVID-19. Turning to the study itself: Spain, Italy and the United States supplied samples that represented acute and convalescent COVID-19. PBMCs, B-cell-depleted T cells, or T cells provided the cDNA or gDNA that made up the material.

The V and J ends lost 4 bases and 0 bases respectively, with 19 bases between them. The CDR3 covers 18 residues. Germline loops: CDR1 WNHNN, CDR2 SYGVQD (reference sequence). The sample comprised peripheral blood. The source is a man aged 70 or older with active or convalescent COVID-19. V usage is TRBV10-1 and J usage is TRBJ2-1; tentatively, D is TRBD2 (6 bases). This CDR3 reads CASSVPPGGASSYNEQFF. CDR3 bases: TGCGCCAGCAGTGTTCCGCCGGGCGGGGCGAGCTCCTACAATGAGCAGTTCTTC.